This T cell receptor (beta chain) was identified in a study of shared clonotypes between healthy human individuals. About the research overall: A donor's plate count was three for CD4 naive and three for CD4 memory; CD8 naive had two and CD8 memory one. Study outcomes and limitations: The sharing of about 5% of naive CD4 clonotypes was seen across a handful of donors.

For this clone: Its antigen remains unknown.

Sequencing used immunoSEQ multiplex PCR; TCRdb keeps in-frame clones, though not all of them. The data hold some 2.4 million clones, with 80% to 95% observed a single time. This CDR3 is built from 12 residues. V lost 4 bases, J lost 7 bases, and 10 bases lay in between. Per the germline V gene, CDR1 is WSHSY and CDR2 is SAAADI. The material sequenced was naive CD4+ T cells from PBMCs. Subset defined: CD45RA+ positively selected. The TCR originated in a man aged 18 to 29 in good health. Some clones in this sample may be carry-over from other donors' samples. The chain couples TRBV10-2 to TRBJ1-1; unclear D gene. CDR3 loop: CASSVVRSEAFF. The CDR3, as DNA: TGCGCCAGCAGTGTGGTTCGTAGTGAAGCTTTCTTT.